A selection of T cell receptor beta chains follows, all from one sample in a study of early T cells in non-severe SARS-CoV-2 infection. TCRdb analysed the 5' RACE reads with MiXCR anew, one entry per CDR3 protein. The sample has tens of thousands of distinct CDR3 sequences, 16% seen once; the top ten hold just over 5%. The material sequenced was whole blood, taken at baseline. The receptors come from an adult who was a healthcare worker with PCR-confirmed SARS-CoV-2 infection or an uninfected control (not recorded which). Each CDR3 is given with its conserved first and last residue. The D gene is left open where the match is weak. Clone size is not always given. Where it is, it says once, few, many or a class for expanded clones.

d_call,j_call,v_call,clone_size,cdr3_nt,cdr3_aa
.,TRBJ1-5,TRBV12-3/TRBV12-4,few,TGTGCCAGCAGTCCTAATCTCGACTGGAATCAGCCCCAGCATTTT,CASSPNLDWNQPQHF
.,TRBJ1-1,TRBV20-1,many,TGCAGTGCTAGTTCAGGTAAAGCTTTCTTT,CSASSGKAFF
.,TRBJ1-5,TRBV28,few,TGTGCCAGCAGGCTTACGTCGGGGCAGCCCCAGCATTTT,CASRLTSGQPQHF
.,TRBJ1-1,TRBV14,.,TGTGCCAGCAGCCAAGAAGGGGGAGGACCTGAAGCTTTCTTT,CASSQEGGGPEAFF
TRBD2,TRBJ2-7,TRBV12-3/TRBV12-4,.,TGTGCCAGCAGCCTTAGCGGGAATACGTACGAGCAGTACTTC,CASSLSGNTYEQYF
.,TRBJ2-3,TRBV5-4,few,TGTGCCAGCAGCCCTCAGCCCCGAGTAGATACGCAGTATTTT,CASSPQPRVDTQYF
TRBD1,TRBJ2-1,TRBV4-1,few,TGCGCCAGCAGCCAACGGACAGGGGACGAGCAGTTCTTC,CASSQRTGDEQFF
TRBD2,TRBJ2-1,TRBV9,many,TGTGCCAGCAGCCCGACCGGGACTAGCGGGGGGGGTTTCTACAATGAGCAGTTCTTC,CASSPTGTSGGGFYNEQFF
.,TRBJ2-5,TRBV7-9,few,TGTGCCAGCGGGGTCCAAGAGACCCAGTACTTC,CASGVQETQYF
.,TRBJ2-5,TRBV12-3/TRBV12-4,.,TGTGCCGGAGAACAAGGGACAGAGACCCAGTACTTC,CAGEQGTETQYF
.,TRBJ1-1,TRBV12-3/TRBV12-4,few,TGTGCCAGCAGTTTCAACAGACCGAACACTGAAGCTTTCTTT,CASSFNRPNTEAFF
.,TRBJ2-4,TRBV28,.,TGTGCCAGCAGCACTGGACAGCGACAAAACATTCAGTACTTC,CASSTGQRQNIQYF
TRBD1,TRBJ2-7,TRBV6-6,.,TGTGCCAGCAGGAGGGACAGTAAATACGAGCAGTACTTC,CASRRDSKYEQYF
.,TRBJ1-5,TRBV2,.,TGTGCCAGCAGTGTAGGTGAAGGCAATCAGCCCCAGCATTTT,CASSVGEGNQPQHF
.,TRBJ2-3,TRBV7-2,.,TGTGCCAGCAGCTTTGGTCAGCACACAGATACGCAGTATTTT,CASSFGQHTDTQYF
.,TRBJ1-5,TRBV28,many,TGTGCCAGCAGTTTATTAAAGGGTCAGCCCCAGCATTTT,CASSLLKGQPQHF
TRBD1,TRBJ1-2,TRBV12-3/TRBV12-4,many,TGTGCCAGCAGGAGACAGGGGAAGGATGGCTACACCTTC,CASRRQGKDGYTF
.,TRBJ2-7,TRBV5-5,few,TGTGCCAGCAGCCATCACTACGAGCAGTACTTC,CASSHHYEQYF
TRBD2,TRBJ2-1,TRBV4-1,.,TGCGCCAGCAGCCAAGACCGACTAGCAGTTTACAATGAGCAGTTCTTC,CASSQDRLAVYNEQFF
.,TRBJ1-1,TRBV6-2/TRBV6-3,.,TGTGCCAGCAGTGATGTTGACAGACGGGGCTACTTT,CASSDVDRRGYF
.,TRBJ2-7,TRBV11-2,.,TGTGCCAGCAGCCCCTTCTGGGGCACAACCTACGAGCAGTACTTC,CASSPFWGTTYEQYF
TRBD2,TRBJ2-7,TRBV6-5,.,TGTGCCAGCAGTTACCAGGTAGCGGGAGTAGGCGAGCAGTACTTC,CASSYQVAGVGEQYF
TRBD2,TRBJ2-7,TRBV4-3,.,TGCGCCAGCAGCCAAGATCGCGGGAGCCCCTACGAGCAGTACTTC,CASSQDRGSPYEQYF
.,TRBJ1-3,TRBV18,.,TGTGCCAGCTCACCACTATCACGGAACACCATATATTTT,CASSPLSRNTIYF
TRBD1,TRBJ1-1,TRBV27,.,TGTGCCAGCAAAGGGGGCGGCACTGAAGCTTTCTTT,CASKGGGTEAFF
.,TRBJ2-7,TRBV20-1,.,TGCAGTGCTAGAGATCATTACGAGCAGTACTTC,CSARDHYEQYF
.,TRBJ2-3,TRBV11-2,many,TGTGCCAGCAGCTTAGAACAGAGCACAGATACGCAGTATTTT,CASSLEQSTDTQYF
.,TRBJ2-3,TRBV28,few,TGTGCCAGCAGTTTACACCTAGCGTCCGTCCCACACACAGATACGCAGTATTTT,CASSLHLASVPHTDTQYF
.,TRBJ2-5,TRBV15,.,TGTGCCACCAGCACCAGTCGAGCTGCTCTTGCGAATACCCAGTACTTC,CATSTSRAALANTQYF
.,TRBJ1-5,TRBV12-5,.,TGTGCTAGTGGTTTCGATCAGCCCCAGCATTTT,CASGFDQPQHF
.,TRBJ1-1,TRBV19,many,TGTGCCAGTAGTGACCTTTCGAACACTGAAGCTTTCTTT,CASSDLSNTEAFF
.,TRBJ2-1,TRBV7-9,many,TGTGCCAGCAGCTTAAATAGCGTAAATGAGCAGTTCTTC,CASSLNSVNEQFF
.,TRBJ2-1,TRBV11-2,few,TGTGCCAGCATCGGTAGTAGGCGATTCAGCTCCTACAATGAGCAGTTCTTC,CASIGSRRFSSYNEQFF
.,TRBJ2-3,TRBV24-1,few,TGTGCCACCAGTGATCCGGGACACCACACAGATACGCAGTATTTT,CATSDPGHHTDTQYF
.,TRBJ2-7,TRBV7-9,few,TGTGCCAGCAGCCCCGACCTATCCGAGCAGTACTTC,CASSPDLSEQYF
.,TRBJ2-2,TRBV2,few,TGTGCCAGCAGTGAAATGTACGGCAGCAACACCGGGGAGCTGTTTTTT,CASSEMYGSNTGELFF
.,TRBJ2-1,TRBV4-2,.,TGTGCCAGCAGCCAAGAAGGCCTAAATGAGCAGTTCTTC,CASSQEGLNEQFF
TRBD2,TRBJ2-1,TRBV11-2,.,TGTGCCAGCAGCCCGGACCGGGGACTAGCGGGGAACAATGAGCAGTTCTTC,CASSPDRGLAGNNEQFF
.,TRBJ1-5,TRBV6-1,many,TGTGCCAGCTCGCAGAATCCGCAGTGGAGCGACAATCAGCCCCAGCATTTT,CASSQNPQWSDNQPQHF
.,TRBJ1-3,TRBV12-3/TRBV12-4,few,TGTGCCAGCAGTTTTAGTGGTTCGTCTGGAAACACCATATATTTT,CASSFSGSSGNTIYF
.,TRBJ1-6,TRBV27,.,TGTGCCAGCACCGAGGCCGGGAGAGGCGGGAGTTCACCCCTCCACTTT,CASTEAGRGGSSPLHF
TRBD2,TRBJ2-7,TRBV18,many,TGTGCCAGCACCATTGGCGGGAGCCCGTACGAGCAGTACTTC,CASTIGGSPYEQYF
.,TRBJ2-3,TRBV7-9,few,TGTGCCAGCAGGAGCAGGGTCCCCGCAGATACGCAGTATTTT,CASRSRVPADTQYF
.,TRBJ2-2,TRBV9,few,TGTGCCAGCAGCGGTACCCCTCCCTACGGGGAGCTGTTTTTT,CASSGTPPYGELFF
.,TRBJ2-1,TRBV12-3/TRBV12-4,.,TGTGCCAGCAGTTTGTCAAGATCCTACAATGAGCAGTTCTTC,CASSLSRSYNEQFF
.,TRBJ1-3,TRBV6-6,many,TGTGCCAGCAGTTACGGGACGGGAAACACCATATATTTT,CASSYGTGNTIYF
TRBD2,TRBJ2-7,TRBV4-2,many,TGTGCCAGCAGCCAAGATGCCTCGGGGGGGGCCAACGAGCAGTACTTC,CASSQDASGGANEQYF